This T cell receptor beta chain was documented in a study of cytomegalovirus exposure and HLA in healthy donors. Libraries were prepared by immunoSEQ multiplex PCR; TCRdb keeps only in-frame clonotypes and omits some of them. The sample has some 150,000 clones, more than 85% seen once; the top ten hold 0.55% to 0.8%. The sample was PBMCs. This TCR derives from a man younger than 35 in good health and CMV-seronegative.

As DNA, the CDR3 is TGTGCCATCAGTACGACAGGGAACACTGAAGCTTTCTTT. Translated, it gives CAISTTGNTEAFF. The chain is built from TRBV10-3 and TRBJ1-1; possibly TRBD1 for D (6 bases). Trimming pared 5 bases from V and 1 base from J, leaving 8 bases between. There are 13 residues in the CDR3. The V gene's germline CDR1 is ENHRY and CDR2 SYGVKD.